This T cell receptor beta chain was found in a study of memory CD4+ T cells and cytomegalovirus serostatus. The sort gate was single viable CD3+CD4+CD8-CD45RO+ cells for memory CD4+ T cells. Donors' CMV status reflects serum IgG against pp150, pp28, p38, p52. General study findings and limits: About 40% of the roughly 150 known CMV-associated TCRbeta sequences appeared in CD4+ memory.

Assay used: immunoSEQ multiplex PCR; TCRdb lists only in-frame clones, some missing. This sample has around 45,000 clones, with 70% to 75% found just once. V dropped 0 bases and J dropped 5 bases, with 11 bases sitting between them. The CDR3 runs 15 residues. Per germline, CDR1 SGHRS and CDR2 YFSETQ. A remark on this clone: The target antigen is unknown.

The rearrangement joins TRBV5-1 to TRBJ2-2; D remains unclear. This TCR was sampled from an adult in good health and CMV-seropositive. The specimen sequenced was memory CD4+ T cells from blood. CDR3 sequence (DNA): TGCGCCAGCAGCTTGGAAGGGTCTGGGACCGGGGAGCTGTTTTTT. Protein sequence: CASSLEGSGTGELFF. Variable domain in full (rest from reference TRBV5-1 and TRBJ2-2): KAGVTQTPRYLIKTRGQQVTLSCSPISGHRSVSWYQQTPGQGLQFLFEYFSETQRNKGNFPGRFSGRQFSNSRSEMNVSTLELGDSALYLCASSLEGSGTGELFFGEGSRLTVL.